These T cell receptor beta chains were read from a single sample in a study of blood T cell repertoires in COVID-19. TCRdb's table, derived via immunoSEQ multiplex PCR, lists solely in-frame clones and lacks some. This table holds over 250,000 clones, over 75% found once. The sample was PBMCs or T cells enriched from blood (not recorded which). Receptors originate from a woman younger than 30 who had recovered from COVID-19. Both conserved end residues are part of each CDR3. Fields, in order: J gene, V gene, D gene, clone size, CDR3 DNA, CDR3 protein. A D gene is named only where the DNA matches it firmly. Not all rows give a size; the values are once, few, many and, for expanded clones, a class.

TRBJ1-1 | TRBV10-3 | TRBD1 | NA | TGTGCCATCAGCCAAGGGACAGAAGACACTGAAGCTTTCTTT | CAISQGTEDTEAFF
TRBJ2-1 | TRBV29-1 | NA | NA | TGCAGCGTTGGACTAGTTTTCATCAATGAGCAGTTCTTC | CSVGLVFINEQFF
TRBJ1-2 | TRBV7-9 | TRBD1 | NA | TGTGCCAGCAGCGCGCTCGACAGGGGGCTGAGAGGCTACACCTTC | CASSALDRGLRGYTF
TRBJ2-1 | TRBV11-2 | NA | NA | TGTGCCAGCAGCACGGGTACGCAACTAGGTGTGCAGTTCTTC | CASSTGTQLGVQFF
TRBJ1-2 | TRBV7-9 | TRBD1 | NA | TGTGCCAGCAGCAAGGACAGGACTGGCTACACCTTC | CASSKDRTGYTF
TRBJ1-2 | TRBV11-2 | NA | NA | TGTGCCAGCAGCCTCTCGCGGGACTCCCCAAATGGCTATACCTTC | CASSLSRDSPNGYTF
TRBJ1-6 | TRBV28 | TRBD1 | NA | TGTGCCAGCAGTTCCCGACAGGGTAATTCACCCCTCCACTTT | CASSSRQGNSPLHF
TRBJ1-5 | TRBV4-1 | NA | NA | TGCGCCAGCAGCCAGACGACAGGTCATAGCAATCAGCCCCAGCATTTT | CASSQTTGHSNQPQHF
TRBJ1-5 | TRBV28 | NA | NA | TGTGCCAGCGGGGCCAATCAGCCCCAGCATTTT | CASGANQPQHF
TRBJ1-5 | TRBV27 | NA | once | TGTGCCAGCCACGGGAGGGGAGATAGCAATCAGCCCCAGCATTTT | CASHGRGDSNQPQHF
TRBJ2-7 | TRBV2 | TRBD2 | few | TGTGCCAGCAGTGAACAGACTCCGACTAGCTACTTC | CASSEQTPTSYF
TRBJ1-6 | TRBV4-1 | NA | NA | TGCGCCAGCAGCCAGATACACCAGGGAAGGAATAATTCACCCCTCCACTTT | CASSQIHQGRNNSPLHF
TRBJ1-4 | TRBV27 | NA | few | TGTGCCAGCAGTTTTGGTATTACCGGGGGGGAAAAACTGTTTTTT | CASSFGITGGEKLFF
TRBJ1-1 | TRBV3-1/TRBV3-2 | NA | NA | TGTGCCAGCAGCCAAGATCCAGGGGAAAGCATGAACACTGAAGCTTTCTTT | CASSQDPGESMNTEAFF
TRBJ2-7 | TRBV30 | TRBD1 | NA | TGTGCCTGGAGCACAGGGGCCTACGAGCAGTACTTC | CAWSTGAYEQYF
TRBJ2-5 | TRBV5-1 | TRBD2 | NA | TGCGCCAGCAGTTTGGGGGGACTAGCGGGAGAAGAGACCCAGTACTTC | CASSLGGLAGEETQYF
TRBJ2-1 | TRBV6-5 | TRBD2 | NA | TGTGCTGGGCGGGGGAAGAACAATGAGCAGTTCTTC | CAGRGKNNEQFF
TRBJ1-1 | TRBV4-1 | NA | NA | TGCGCCAGCAGCCAGGCCGGAGGACAGTCTGGCACTGAAGCTTTCTTT | CASSQAGGQSGTEAFF
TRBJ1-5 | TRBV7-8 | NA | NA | TGTGCCAGCAGCTTAGGCGGGGCTTCGGGGTCTCAGCCCCAGCATTTT | CASSLGGASGSQPQHF
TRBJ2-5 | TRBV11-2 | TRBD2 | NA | TGTGCCAGCAGAAATCCGTTCGATAGCGGGGGCCAAGAGACCCAGTACTTC | CASRNPFDSGGQETQYF
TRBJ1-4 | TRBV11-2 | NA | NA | TGTGCCAGCAGCCCTCTGCAGGGGCGAGGCGGGGAAAAACTGTTTTTT | CASSPLQGRGGEKLFF
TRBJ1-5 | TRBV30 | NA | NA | TGTGCCTGGAGTGTCGGTATCAATCAGCCCCAGCATTTT | CAWSVGINQPQHF
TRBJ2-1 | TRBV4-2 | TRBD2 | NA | TGTGCCAGCAGCCAAGATCGTGTAGCGGGGGAATACAATGAGCAGTTCTTC | CASSQDRVAGEYNEQFF
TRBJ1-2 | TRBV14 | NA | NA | TGTGCCAGCAGCCAAGTCCTAACGCGGGGGGGCTACACCTTC | CASSQVLTRGGYTF
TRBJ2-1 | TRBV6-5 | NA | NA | TGTGCCAGCAATCCGGGGTCCTCCTACAATGAGCAGTTCTTC | CASNPGSSYNEQFF
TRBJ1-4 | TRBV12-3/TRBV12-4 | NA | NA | TGTGCCAGCAGCGCAGGGTGGGAAAAACTGTTTTTT | CASSAGWEKLFF
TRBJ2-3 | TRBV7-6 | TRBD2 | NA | TGTGCCAGCAGCCCGGGACTAGCGGACACAGATACGCAGTATTTT | CASSPGLADTDTQYF
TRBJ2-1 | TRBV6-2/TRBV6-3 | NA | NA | TGTGCCAGCAGTTCCCGACAGTCGATCTCCTACAATGAGCAGTTCTTC | CASSSRQSISYNEQFF
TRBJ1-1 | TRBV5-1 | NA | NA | TGCGCCAGCAGCTTTACAGGCGCCACTGAAGCTTTCTTT | CASSFTGATEAFF
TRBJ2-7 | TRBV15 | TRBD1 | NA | TGTGCCACCAGCAGACAAGACAGGGATAGATCCTACGAGCAGTACTTC | CATSRQDRDRSYEQYF
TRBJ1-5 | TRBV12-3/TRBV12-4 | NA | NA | TGTGCCAGCAGTTTTATCGGGCAGCCCCAGCATTTT | CASSFIGQPQHF
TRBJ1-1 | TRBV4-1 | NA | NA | TGCGCCAGCAGCCGCACAGGGATAAGTGAAGCTTTCTTT | CASSRTGISEAFF
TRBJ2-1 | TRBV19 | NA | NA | TGTGCCAGTAGCCGTAGGAGCTACAATGAGCAGTTCTTC | CASSRRSYNEQFF
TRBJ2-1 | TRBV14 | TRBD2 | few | TGTGCCAGCAGCCTTTCTAGCGGGGGGCCGGGCAATGAGCAGTTCTTC | CASSLSSGGPGNEQFF
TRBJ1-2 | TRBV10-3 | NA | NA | TGTGCCATCAGTGCAACCGACAGCACCTACTATGGCTACACCTTC | CAISATDSTYYGYTF
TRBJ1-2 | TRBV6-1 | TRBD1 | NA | TGTGCCAGCAGTGAATTCGCCGGGACAGGCCTGGTTGGGGAATTTAACTATGGCTACACCTTC | CASSEFAGTGLVGEFNYGYTF
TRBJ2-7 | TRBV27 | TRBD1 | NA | TGTGCCAGCGGCGGGACAGGGAGCTACGAGCAGTACTTC | CASGGTGSYEQYF
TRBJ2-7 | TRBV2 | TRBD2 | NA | TGTGCCAGCAGCTCGGGACTAGCGGGGGGTTACGAGCAGTACTTC | CASSSGLAGGYEQYF
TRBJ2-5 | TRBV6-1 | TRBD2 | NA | TGTGCCAGCAGTGAAGAGCGACTAGCGGGGGCCTTTGTGACCCAGTACTTC | CASSEERLAGAFVTQYF
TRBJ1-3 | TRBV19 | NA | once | TGTGCCAGTAGGGCAGGCCGCTCTGGAAACACCATATATTTT | CASRAGRSGNTIYF
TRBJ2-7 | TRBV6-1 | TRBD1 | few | TGTGCCAGCAGTGAAGACGAGACAGGGGGCTACGAGCAGTACTTC | CASSEDETGGYEQYF
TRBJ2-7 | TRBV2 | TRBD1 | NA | TGTGCCAGCAGGGGACTCAGGGGGCCGTACTTC | CASRGLRGPYF
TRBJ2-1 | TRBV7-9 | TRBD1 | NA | TGTGCCAGCAGCAAGACAGGGGGCCCTAAATTGTTCTACAATGAGCAGTTCTTC | CASSKTGGPKLFYNEQFF
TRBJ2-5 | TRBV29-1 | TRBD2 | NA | TGCAGCGTGACTAGCGGGGGGGCAGGGGAGACCCAGTACTTC | CSVTSGGAGETQYF
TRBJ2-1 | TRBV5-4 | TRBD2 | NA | TGTGCCAGCAGCTGGGACCTAGCGGGGGGGTTGAATGAGCAGTTCTTC | CASSWDLAGGLNEQFF
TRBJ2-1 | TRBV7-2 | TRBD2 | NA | TGTGCCAGCAGCTTAGTTAGCGGGGGGGCCATCCATGAGCAGTTCTTC | CASSLVSGGAIHEQFF
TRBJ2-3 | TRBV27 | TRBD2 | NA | TGTGCCAGCAGTCGCTTCAGCGGGGGAGACACAGATACGCAGTATTTT | CASSRFSGGDTDTQYF
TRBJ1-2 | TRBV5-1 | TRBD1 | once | TGCGCCAGCAGCTTGAGGGGACAGGGAAGGGATGGCTACACCTTC | CASSLRGQGRDGYTF
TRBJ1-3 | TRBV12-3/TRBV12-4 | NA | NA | TGTGCCAGCCAGAGGATCGATGGAAACACCATATATTTT | CASQRIDGNTIYF
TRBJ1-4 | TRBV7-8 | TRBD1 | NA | TGTGCCAGCAGCTTAGGTGGGACAGGGGTGGAAAAACTGTTTTTT | CASSLGGTGVEKLFF
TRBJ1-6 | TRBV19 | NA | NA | TGTGCCAGTAGTGTCAGGGGACGATCACCCCTCCACTTT | CASSVRGRSPLHF
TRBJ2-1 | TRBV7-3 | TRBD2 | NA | TGTGCCAGCAGCAACACTAGCGGGGGGCTATACAATGAGCAGTTCTTC | CASSNTSGGLYNEQFF
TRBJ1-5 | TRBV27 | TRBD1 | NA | TGTGCCAGCAGTTCCGGACAGGGGGCTCATCAGCCCCAGCATTTT | CASSSGQGAHQPQHF
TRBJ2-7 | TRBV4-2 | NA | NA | TGTGCCAGCAGCCAAGAGGCTAGCGAGTCCTACGAGCAGTACTTC | CASSQEASESYEQYF
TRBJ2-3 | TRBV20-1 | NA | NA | TGCAGTGCTAGTGCAGTGCAGGGGTACACAGATACGCAGTATTTT | CSASAVQGYTDTQYF
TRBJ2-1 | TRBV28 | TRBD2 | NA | TGTGCCAGCAAGATGGATGGGGTGAGGCGGGGGGGCCTCAATGAGCAGTTCTTC | CASKMDGVRRGGLNEQFF
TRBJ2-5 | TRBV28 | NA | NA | TGTGCCAGCAGTTTAATCGGCAGCGAAGAGACCCAGTACTTC | CASSLIGSEETQYF
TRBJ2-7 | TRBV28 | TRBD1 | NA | TGTGCCAGCAGCTTTCAGACAGGGACCTACGAGCAGTACTTC | CASSFQTGTYEQYF